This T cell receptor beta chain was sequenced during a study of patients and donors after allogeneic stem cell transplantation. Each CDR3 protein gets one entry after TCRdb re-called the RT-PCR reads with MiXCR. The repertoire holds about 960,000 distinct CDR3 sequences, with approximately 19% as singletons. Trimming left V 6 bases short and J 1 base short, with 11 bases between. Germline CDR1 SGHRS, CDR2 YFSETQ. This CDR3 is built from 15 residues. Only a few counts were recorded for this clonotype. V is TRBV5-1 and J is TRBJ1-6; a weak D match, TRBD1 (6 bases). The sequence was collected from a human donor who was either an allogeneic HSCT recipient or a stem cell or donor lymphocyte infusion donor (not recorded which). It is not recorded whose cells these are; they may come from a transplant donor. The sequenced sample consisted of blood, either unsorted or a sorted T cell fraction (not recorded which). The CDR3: CASNKGDSYNSPLHF. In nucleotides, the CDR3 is TGCGCCAGCAACAAGGGGGATTCCTATAATTCACCCCTCCACTTT.